The present T cell receptor beta chain was sequenced within a study of T cell responses to AZD1222 COVID-19 vaccine. The CDR3 extends over 14 amino acids. CDR1 is SGHRS, CDR2 YFSETQ, per germline. V gave up 4 bases and J gave up 3 bases, with 11 bases separating them. This table comes from immunoSEQ multiplex PCR, and its TCRdb copy is limited to in-frame clones, with some not included. The table lists some 140,000 clones, more than 90% of them singletons. The sequence was obtained from an adult in good health. The chain carries TRBV5-1 and TRBJ1-5; D may be TRBD1 (5 bases). The sequencing here drew on peripheral blood, taken on day 0 of AZD1222 vaccination. The CDR3 loop reads CASSPGGNNQPQHF. CDR3 nucleotide sequence: TGCGCCAGCAGCCCGGGGGGGAACAATCAGCCCCAGCATTTT.